This passage covers 14 T cell receptor beta chains from one sample sequenced in a study of vaccination effects on CD4 cells after COVID-19. Antigen-specific CD4+ T cells expanded by the ViraFEST assay with viral peptide pools were then sequenced. An approximately ten-day culture period preceded the isolation of CD4+ T cells. Each participant received a vaccine that was either BNT162b2 or mRNA-1273, given as two doses. Assay used: immunoSEQ multiplex PCR; TCRdb lists only in-frame clones, some missing. The sample yields 25,000 or so clones, more than 60% seen once. These receptors' antigens are unknown. Sequencing used CD4+ T cells from PBMCs cultured with SARS-CoV-2 spike peptides, obtained after COVID-19 vaccination. Source of these receptors: a human donor who received a COVID-19 vaccine.

This clone is a singleton in its sample. The chain carries TRBV2 and TRBJ1-3; D may be TRBD1 (6 bases). Per germline, CDR1 SNHLY and CDR2 FYNNEI. Trimming shortened V by 3 bases and J by 0 bases, and 12 bases separated the two germline ends. This CDR3 comprises 16 residues. This CDR3 reads CASSDPGAISGNTIYF. The CDR3 coding sequence is TGTGCCAGCAGTGACCCAGGGGCCATCTCTGGAAACACCATATATTTT.

The chain carries TRBV7-9 and TRBJ2-5; 12 nucleotides line up with TRBD2. Germline V gives CDR1 SEHNR, CDR2 FQNEAQ (reference sequence). The junction had 11 bases not matched to a gene; V was cut back by 1 base and J by 5 bases. This CDR3 has 18 residues. CDR3 bases: TGTGCCAGCAGCTTAGGGTTACGACTAGCGGGGGACCGGGAGACCCAGTACTTC. This gives the protein CASSLGLRLAGDRETQYF. The complete variable domain, with remaining parts taken from reference TRBV7-9 and TRBJ2-5, reads DTGVSQNPRHKITKRGQNVTFRCDPISEHNRLYWYRQTLGQGPEFLTYFQNEAQLEKSRLLSDRFSAERPKGSFSTLEIQRTEQGDSAMYLCASSLGLRLAGDRETQYFGPGTRLLVL.

The genes are TRBV7-5 and TRBJ1-5. TRBV7-5 is flagged as a pseudogene. This CDR3 is built from 15 residues. CDR3 protein: CARSLAGAYNQPQHF. The CDR3 nucleotides read TGTGCCAGAAGCTTAGCGGGTGCATACAATCAGCCCCAGCATTTT.

CDR3 loop: CASSQVTRTELEKLFF. CDR3 sequence (DNA): TGCGCCAGCAGCCAAGTGACTAGGACAGAGCTTGAAAAACTGTTTTTT. This sequence joins TRBV4-1 and TRBJ1-4; TRBD1 is a possible D gene (6 bases). Trimming took 1 base from V and 7 from J, leaving 16 bases between them. The CDR3 is 16 amino acids. Germline V CDR1 and CDR2: MGHRA, YSYEKL.

The rearrangement uses TRBV19 and TRBJ1-1; tentative D call: TRBD1 (5 bases). Germline V gives CDR1 LNHDA, CDR2 SQIVND (reference sequence). Trimming shortened V by 4 bases and J by 4 bases, and 19 bases separated the two germline ends. The CDR3 sequence is 16 residues long. CDR3 protein: CASSTAYQGFSTEAFF. The CDR3 DNA reads TGTGCCAGTAGTACCGCTTATCAGGGATTTAGCACTGAAGCTTTCTTT.

The V and J genes are TRBV6-4 and TRBJ2-1; 15 bases line up with TRBD2. The V gene end was trimmed by 4 bases and the J gene end by 8 bases; junction bases not matched to a gene: 0. The germline V gene has CDR1 MRHNA and CDR2 SNTAGT. This CDR3 comprises 14 residues. CDR3: CASSGTSGRDEQFF. In nucleotides, the CDR3 is TGTGCCAGCAGTGGGACTAGCGGGAGGGATGAGCAGTTCTTC.

This chain connects TRBV27 to TRBJ1-1; 7 bases align to TRBD1. Germline V gene sequence: CDR1 MNHEY, CDR2 SMNVEV (reference sequence). The CDR3 is 16 residues long. V shed 5 bases, J shed 0 bases, and the junction held 9 bases outside the gene matches. The CDR3 reads CASSGGTVVLNTEAFF. CDR3 nucleotide sequence: TGTGCCAGCAGTGGAGGGACAGTTGTGTTGAACACTGAAGCTTTCTTT.

The V gene is TRBV27, the J gene TRBJ2-7; 7 positions match TRBD1. The V segment lost 5 bases and the J segment 2 bases; nucleotides outside the gene matches: 18. The CDR3 consists of 18 residues. CDR1 and CDR2 (germline): MNHEY, SMNVEV (reference sequence). The CDR3 DNA reads as TGTGCCAGCAGTCCAATATCCCTGGAGACAGGGACCGCCTACGAGCAGTACTTC. Translation gives CASSPISLETGTAYEQYF.

The chain couples TRBV7-9 to TRBJ2-7, with TRBD1 matching over 8 bases. Trimming cost V 1 base and J 3 bases; bases outside gene matches: 8. Germline CDR1 SEHNR, CDR2 FQNEAQ (reference sequence). The CDR3 spans 16 residues. CDR3 coding DNA: TGTGCCAGCAGCTTAGGGGGCGGGACAGGCCACTACGAGCAGTACTTC. It codes for CASSLGGGTGHYEQYF.

This clone was counted a few times. J is TRBJ1-1 and V is TRBV7-9; 10 bases are a match to TRBD1. The length of the CDR3 is 15 residues. Losses at the gene ends were 5 bases for V and 5 bases for J; bases not matched to a gene: 8. CDR1 SEHNR and CDR2 FQNEAQ come from the germline V gene (reference sequence). The CDR3 spells CASSNPGQGITEAFF. CDR3 nucleotide sequence: TGTGCCAGCAGCAACCCGGGACAGGGGATTACTGAAGCTTTCTTT.

This rearrangement joins TRBV5-1 to TRBJ1-2, with 7 bases lining up with TRBD1. V trimming: 3 bases; J trimming: 4 bases; junction bases outside the gene matches: 12. Per germline, CDR1 SGHRS and CDR2 YFSETQ. There are 16 residues in the CDR3. CDR3 loop: CASSSSPQGTVYGYTF. The CDR3 DNA reads TGCGCCAGCAGCTCGTCCCCCCAGGGGACAGTCTATGGCTACACCTTC.

J is TRBJ2-5 and V is TRBV7-8; 14 nucleotides line up with TRBD2. There are 19 residues in the CDR3. Germline CDR1 is SGHVS and CDR2 is FQNEAQ. V lost 1 base and J lost 0; bases outside the gene matches: 7. CDR3: CASSLGRTSGGTYQETQYF. The CDR3 bases are TGTGCCAGCAGCTTAGGGAGGACTAGCGGGGGGACCTACCAAGAGACCCAGTACTTC. Complete variable domain (other parts from reference TRBV7-8 and TRBJ2-5): GAGVSQSPRYKVAKRGQDVALRCDPISGHVSLFWYQQALGQGPEFLTYFQNEAQLDKSGLPSDRFFAERPEGSVSTLKIQRTQQEDSAVYLCASSLGRTSGGTYQETQYFGPGTRLLVL.

The V and J genes are TRBV27 and TRBJ2-7, with D possibly matching TRBD1 (5 bases). CDR1 is MNHEY and CDR2 is SMNVEV in the germline V gene (reference sequence). The CDR3 has 15 amino acids. V lost 7 bases to trimming and J lost 6 bases, with 22 bases between them. CDR3 residues: CASTSGLGQKREQYF. CDR3 coding DNA: TGTGCCAGCACATCAGGGTTGGGGCAAAAACGCGAGCAGTACTTC.

CDR3 DNA: TGTGCCAGTAGAGAATGGGACTATGGCTACACCTTC. Translated: CASREWDYGYTF. The chain recombines TRBV19 with TRBJ1-2; D gene uncertain. The germline CDR1 and CDR2 sequences are LNHDA and SQIVND (reference sequence). The CDR3 is made up of 12 amino acids. V was clipped by 6 bases and J by 3 bases, with 8 bases between them.